A single sample gave rise to the 14 T cell receptor beta chains below, sequenced in a study of shared clonotypes between healthy human individuals (dated by TCRdb to 2020 to 2021). Receptor libraries were prepared by the immunoSEQ multiplex PCR assay. TCRdb's version of the immuneACCESS table is confined to in-frame rearrangements and falls short of the full clone set. An unresolved V gene accounts for under half of the shortfall where checked; the remainder is of unknown origin. A total of millions of clones appear in this sample, roughly 94% of them only once. The ten largest clones take up roughly 0.13% of the sample. Sequenced material: naive CD4+ T cells sorted from blood. This specimen's cell subset or site label, per the study, means: CD45RA+ positively selected. These receptors were obtained from a man younger than 35 in good health.

To note about this clone: This CDR3 is also generated by other DNA sequences in the sample. J is TRBJ2-7 and V is TRBV7-2; D is undetermined. V was pared by 2 bases and J by 2 bases, with 7 bases between. CDR3 length: 13 residues. Germline CDR1 is SGHTA and CDR2 is FQGNSA. CDR3 bases: TGTGCCAGCAGCTTACAGCGAACCTACGAGCAGTACTTC. It encodes CASSLQRTYEQYF.

This sequence joins TRBV7-6 and TRBJ1-1; D gene unclear. V dropped 5 bases and J dropped 3 bases, with 19 bases sitting between them. CDR3 length equals 16 residues. Germline-derived CDR1 and CDR2 are SGHVS and FNYEAQ. The CDR3 spells CASSPTLAVLDTEAFF. CDR3 DNA: TGTGCCAGCAGCCCAACTCTCGCGGTTCTCGACACTGAAGCTTTCTTT.

The gene calls are TRBV6-5 and TRBJ1-2, with a weak D call TRBD1 (6 bases). This CDR3 is 15 amino acids long. V lost 6 bases, J lost 7 bases, and 21 bases lay in between. Germline V lookup: CDR1 MNHEY, CDR2 SVGAGI. The CDR3: CASSPTGTKWSGYTF. The CDR3 nucleotides read TGTGCCAGCAGCCCCACCGGGACAAAGTGGAGTGGCTACACCTTC.

CDR3 sequence: CASSQVDGQAYEQYF. The DNA for the CDR3 is TGTGCCAGCAGCCAAGTGGACGGACAGGCCTACGAGCAGTACTTC. This chain joins TRBV4-2 and TRBJ2-7; 7 bases map to TRBD1. Germline V CDR1 and CDR2: LGHNA, YNFKEQ. J was trimmed by 2 bases and V by 1 base; bases with no gene match: 5. The CDR3 runs to 15 residues.

The chain recombines TRBV7-9 with TRBJ1-2, with 11 bases aligning to TRBD1. In germline, CDR1 is SEHNR, CDR2 FQNEAQ (reference sequence). V was clipped by 5 bases and J by 4 bases; unmatched bases: 9. The CDR3 is 16 residues long. CDR3 bases: TGTGCCAGCAGCCGAAGTGGGACAGGGGGTGTCTATGGCTACACCTTC. This sequence encodes CASSRSGTGGVYGYTF.

This chain uses TRBV30 with TRBJ1-5; TRBD1 matches 7 bases. Unmatched junction bases numbered 7, after V lost 3 bases and J lost 5 bases. This CDR3 contains 14 residues. CDR1 and CDR2 from the germline V gene are GTSNPN and SVGIG (reference sequence). The CDR3 nucleotides read TGTGCCTGGAGCCGGGACAGCTATTATCAGCCCCAGCATTTT. Residues: CAWSRDSYYQPQHF.

The chain combines TRBV11-2 with TRBJ1-4, with TRBD1 matching 9 bases. Trimming at V came to 5 bases and at J to 8 bases, leaving 9 bases not matched to a gene. Germline V gives CDR1 SGHAT, CDR2 FQNNGV. CDR3 size: 15 residues. The CDR3 spells CASSAGQGTREKLFF. The CDR3 bases are TGTGCCAGCAGCGCGGGACAGGGAACGAGGGAAAAACTGTTTTTT.

This chain links TRBV19 with TRBJ2-1, with 8 bases fitting TRBD2. The CDR3 runs to 14 residues. J gave up 8 bases and V 5 bases, and 8 bases lay outside the gene matches. The germline gives CDR1 LNHDA, CDR2 SQIVND (reference sequence). CDR3 residues: CASSLFSGVDEQFF. The CDR3 DNA reads as TGTGCCAGTAGTTTATTTAGCGGGGTGGATGAGCAGTTCTTC.

This clone is a singleton in its sample. The chain recombines TRBV10-1 with TRBJ2-2; TRBD1 aligns across 9 bases. The germline CDR1 and CDR2 sequences are WNHNN and SYGVQD (reference sequence). This CDR3 is built from 15 residues. The ends lost 4 bases at V and 7 bases at J; junction bases unmatched: 7. CDR3 in amino acids: CASSGGTGFIGELFF. The CDR3 coding sequence is TGCGCCAGCAGTGGAGGGACAGGGTTTATCGGGGAGCTGTTTTTT.

This chain connects TRBV5-1 to TRBJ2-3; unclear D gene. Germline CDR1 reads SGHRS; CDR2 reads YFSETQ. V shed 4 bases and J shed 4 bases, with 10 bases lying between them. This CDR3 has 13 amino acids. CDR3 sequence: CASSRVDPDTQYF. CDR3 in DNA: TGCGCCAGCAGCAGGGTAGATCCAGATACGCAGTATTTT.

The chain couples TRBV9 to TRBJ2-2; 8 bases match TRBD1. The CDR3 has 14 residues. J gave up 6 bases and V 1 base, and 2 bases lay outside the gene matches. The germline CDR1 and CDR2 sequences are SGDLS and YYNGEE. CDR3 region: CASSVTQGAGELFF. CDR3 DNA: TGTGCCAGCAGCGTAACACAGGGGGCCGGGGAGCTGTTTTTT. Full variable domain (outside the CDR3, taken from reference TRBV9 and TRBJ2-2): DSGVTQTPKHLITATGQRVTLRCSPRSGDLSVYWYQQSLDQGLQFLIQYYNGEERAKGNILERFSAQQFPDLHSELNLSSLELGDSALYFCASSVTQGAGELFFGEGSRLTVL.

The chain recombines TRBV9 with TRBJ1-1; D is undetermined. V shed 4 bases and J shed 2 bases, with 6 bases lying between them. Germline CDR1 and CDR2: SGDLS and YYNGEE. The CDR3 is 12 residues long. CDR3 loop: CASSQQNTEAFF. CDR3 DNA sequence: TGTGCCAGCAGCCAACAAAACACTGAAGCTTTCTTT.

The chain couples TRBV7-2 to TRBJ2-7, with D unclear. The CDR3 is 14 amino acids. CDR1 is SGHTA, CDR2 FQGNSA, per germline. With 5 bases removed from V and 2 bases from J, the gap between germline ends came to 13 bases. The CDR3 loop is CASSLPLGPYEQYF. As DNA, the CDR3 is TGTGCCAGCAGCCTCCCGCTGGGCCCCTACGAGCAGTACTTC.

The gene calls are TRBV6-5 and TRBJ2-2, with D hard to call. The length of the CDR3 is 14 residues. CDR1 is MNHEY and CDR2 is SVGAGI in the germline V gene. Deletions cut 0 bases from V and 2 bases from J, with 4 bases between. The CDR3 DNA is TGTGCCAGCAGTTACTCGAAAAACACCGGGGAGCTGTTTTTT. Protein: CASSYSKNTGELFF.